Below are 26 T cell receptor beta chains sequenced from a single sample in a study of cytomegalovirus exposure and HLA in healthy donors. Primers included in the PCR were 60 Vbeta and 13 Jbeta primers. Repertoires were generated with immunoSEQ multiplex PCR, while TCRdb's copy carries only in-frame clones and drops some. The data hold a few hundred thousand clones, with around 80% observed a single time. The source material was PBMCs. The receptors shown here come from a man aged 30 to 39 in good health and CMV-seronegative.

The chain couples TRBV4-1 to TRBJ1-1; 11 bases fit TRBD1. The CDR3 loop spans 17 amino acids. Germline V gives CDR1 MGHRA, CDR2 YSYEKL. The V gene end was trimmed by 3 bases and the J gene end by 6 bases; junction bases not matched to a gene: 12. CDR3 nucleotides: TGCGCCAGCAGCCAGGCCGGGACAGGGGGTTTGCACGCTGAAGCTTTCTTT. This encodes CASSQAGTGGLHAEAFF.

The V and J genes are TRBV19 and TRBJ2-4; TRBD2 matches 7 bases. This CDR3 spans 18 amino acids. Per the germline V gene, CDR1 is LNHDA and CDR2 is SQIVND (reference sequence). V shed 2 bases, J shed 0 bases, and the junction held 10 bases outside the gene matches. As DNA, the CDR3 is TGTGCCAGTAGTATATATGGGAGGGGACTACTAGCCAAAAACATTCAGTACTTC. Amino acid sequence: CASSIYGRGLLAKNIQYF.

CDR3 residues: CASSQAPPGNQETQYF. CDR3 bases: TGCGCCAGCAGCCAAGCTCCCCCCGGGAACCAAGAGACCCAGTACTTC. V usage is TRBV4-1 and J usage is TRBJ2-5, with D possibly matching TRBD2 (5 bases). The CDR3 runs 16 residues. Germline loops: CDR1 MGHRA, CDR2 YSYEKL. V was cut by 1 base and J by 0 bases, with 12 bases left in between.

CDR3 residues: CASSYARFGSYGYTF. In DNA, the CDR3 is TGTGCCAGCAGTTACGCCCGCTTCGGTTCCTATGGCTACACCTTC. This sequence joins TRBV6-5 and TRBJ1-2; D is unresolved. Germline V gene sequence: CDR1 MNHEY, CDR2 SVGAGI. Trimming cost V 2 bases and J 4 bases, with 14 bases left between them. CDR3 length: 15 amino acids.

The chain carries TRBV28 and TRBJ2-5, with 8 positions matching TRBD2. The germline CDR1 and CDR2 sequences are MDHEN and SYDVKM. V lost 5 bases, J lost 2 bases, and 16 bases stayed unmatched. CDR3 length: 18 amino acids. The chain's CDR3 is CASSPLPGGQGGQETQYF. The CDR3 bases are TGTGCCAGCAGTCCCCTCCCGGGGGGGCAGGGAGGTCAAGAGACCCAGTACTTC.

This rearrangement joins TRBV2 to TRBJ1-5, with D perhaps matching TRBD1 (5 bases). CDR1 SNHLY and CDR2 FYNNEI come from the germline V gene. The CDR3 has 16 amino acids. V dropped 2 bases and J dropped 5 bases, with 16 bases sitting between them. The CDR3 nucleotides are TGTGCCAGCAGTGAAACCGTCGGGGGGGGATATCAGCCCCAGCATTTT. It specifies CASSETVGGGYQPQHF.

The chain carries TRBV11-2 and TRBJ2-1; 12 bases agree with TRBD2. The CDR3 is made up of 16 amino acids. Unmatched junction bases numbered 8, after V lost 4 bases and J lost 7 bases. Germline V gene data show CDR1 as SGHAT and CDR2 as FQNNGV. The CDR3 DNA reads TGTGCCAGCAGCTCCCCAGGACTAGCGGGGATAAATGAGCAGTTCTTC. Protein: CASSSPGLAGINEQFF.

The chain uses TRBV19 and TRBJ2-7, with 8 bases that match TRBD2. This CDR3 is built from 15 residues. Looked up from germline, CDR1 is LNHDA and CDR2 is SQIVND (reference sequence). V lost 1 base and J lost 0; bases outside the gene matches: 2. The CDR3 reads CASSIAGGTSYEQYF. In nucleotides, the CDR3 is TGTGCCAGTAGTATAGCGGGGGGGACCTCCTACGAGCAGTACTTC.

The chain couples TRBV5-1 to TRBJ2-5; 7 positions match TRBD2. Germline V CDR1 and CDR2: SGHRS, YFSETQ. V shed 2 bases and J 3 bases; nucleotides not matched to a gene: 4. CDR3 length equals 14 residues. The CDR3 region has the DNA TGCGCCAGCAGCTTTTCGCTAGCGGAAGAGACCCAGTACTTC. This codes for CASSFSLAEETQYF.

In its sample, this clone was seen once. CDR3 in DNA: TGTGCCAGCAGCTTGGGAATGGGGCAGGATGGCTACACCTTC. This translates into CASSLGMGQDGYTF. The chain couples TRBV5-6 to TRBJ1-2; D may be TRBD1 (5 bases). From germline, CDR1 is SGHDT and CDR2 YYEEEE. V was shortened by 0 bases and J by 6 bases, with 12 bases between the two germline ends. This CDR3 is 14 amino acids long.

This clone was seen only once. The V and J genes are TRBV13 and TRBJ2-7, with 12 bases fitting TRBD2. CDR3 length: 14 amino acids. The germline V gene encodes CDR1 PRHDT and CDR2 FYEKMQ (reference sequence). V lost 5 bases to trimming and J lost 5 bases; unmatched junction nucleotides: 4. The CDR3 sequence is CASSRRTSGNEQYF. The DNA of the CDR3 is TGTGCCAGCAGCCGACGGACTAGCGGGAACGAGCAGTACTTC.

As concerns this clone: In this CDR3 the conserved last residue, phenylalanine or tryptophan, is missing, so a read error is likely. Because the CDR3's place on the DNA is in doubt, the DNA is left out and the CDR3 is given as listed by TCRdb. The V and J genes are TRBV4-3 and TRBJ1-1; the table's D call of TRBD1 was not tested on the DNA. Per germline, CDR1 LGHNA and CDR2 YSLEER. The CDR3 is 12 amino acids long, termini counted. The CDR3 spells CASSQGRGTSFL.

In its sample, this clone was seen a few times. The chain combines TRBV7-8 with TRBJ2-5, with a tentative D call TRBD1 (6 bases). CDR1 is SGHVS and CDR2 is FQNEAQ in the germline V gene. The CDR3 consists of 12 residues. The V gene lost 8 bases and the J gene lost 4 bases, with 11 bases spanning the gap. The chain's CDR3 is CASGTSLETQYF. CDR3 in DNA: TGTGCCAGCGGGACATCCCTAGAGACCCAGTACTTC.

The chain uses TRBV2 and TRBJ1-2; D is unclear. Germline CDR1 and CDR2: SNHLY and FYNNEI. The V end lost 3 bases, the J end lost 3 bases, and 5 bases lay between the germline ends. This CDR3 region has 12 residues. The CDR3 region is CASSDRYYGYTF. DNA for the CDR3: TGTGCCAGCAGTGACCGTTACTATGGCTACACCTTC. The full variable domain, with the rest looked up from reference TRBV2 and TRBJ1-2, is EPEVTQTPSHQVTQMGQEVILRCVPISNHLYFYWYRQILGQKVEFLVSFYNNEISEKSEIFDDQFSVERPDGSNFTLKIRSTKLEDSAMYFCASSDRYYGYTFGSGTRLTVV.

The gene calls are TRBV19 and TRBJ2-5; D perhaps matches TRBD1 (6 bases). This CDR3 is built from 14 residues. The V end lost 4 bases, the J end lost 5 bases, and 14 bases lay between the germline ends. The germline CDR1 and CDR2 sequences are LNHDA and SQIVND (reference sequence). This chain's CDR3 is CASSTPGESETQYF. CDR3 in DNA: TGTGCCAGTAGTACGCCAGGGGAATCGGAGACCCAGTACTTC. Based on the CDR3 plus reference TRBV19 and TRBJ2-5, the full variable domain is DGGITQSPKYLFRKEGQNVTLSCEQNLNHDAMYWYRQDPGQGLRLIYYSQIVNDFQKGDIAEGYSVSREKKESFPLTVTSAQKNPTAFYLCASSTPGESETQYFGPGTRLLVL.

This chain uses TRBV27 with TRBJ2-3; 12 bases align to TRBD2. V dropped 8 bases and J dropped 4; count of bases not matched to a gene: 10. This CDR3 is built from 16 residues. Germline CDR1 reads MNHEY; CDR2 reads SMNVEV (reference sequence). CDR3 sequence: CASLSLAGGMSDTQYF. The CDR3 DNA sequence: TGTGCCAGCCTCTCCCTAGCGGGGGGGATGTCAGATACGCAGTATTTT.

This sequence joins TRBV11-1 and TRBJ2-7; D remains unclear. V was clipped by 5 bases and J by 8 bases, with 13 bases between them. The CDR3 is 12 amino acids. Per germline, CDR1 SGHAT and CDR2 FQDESV (reference sequence). Here the CDR3 DNA reads TGTGCCAGCAGCGGAAGTGGAGTAAAGCAGTACTTC. Its translation is CASSGSGVKQYF.

J is TRBJ2-7 and V is TRBV10-3; 9 positions match TRBD1. The CDR3 length is 16 residues. Trimming at V came to 6 bases and at J to 3 bases, leaving 12 bases not matched to a gene. Germline CDR1 ENHRY, CDR2 SYGVKD. The CDR3 protein is CAIRRNTGQGNYEQYF. CDR3 DNA: TGTGCCATCAGAAGAAACACGGGACAGGGAAACTACGAGCAGTACTTC.

The rearrangement uses TRBV7-9 and TRBJ2-1, with 10 bases identical to TRBD1. The V and J ends lost 2 bases and 3 bases, in that order; junction bases with no gene match: 1. This CDR3 is 15 amino acids long. Germline CDR1 SEHNR, CDR2 FQNEAQ (reference sequence). As DNA, the CDR3 is TGTGCCAGCAGCTTAAGGGACAGGGGCTACAATGAGCAGTTCTTC. Residues: CASSLRDRGYNEQFF.

This chain joins TRBV6-4 and TRBJ2-3; no definite D call. The CDR3 sequence is 14 residues long. Germline V gene sequence: CDR1 MRHNA, CDR2 SNTAGT. Trimming stripped 0 bases from V and 4 bases from J, with 8 bases between. For the CDR3, the DNA is TGTGCCAGCAGTGACTCTAATCCCGCAGATACGCAGTATTTT. Encoded protein: CASSDSNPADTQYF.

The chain employs TRBV5-6 and TRBJ1-1; the D is unclear. Germline lookup yields CDR1 SGHDT and CDR2 YYEEEE. V was shortened by 0 bases and J by 0 bases, with 21 bases between the two germline ends. The CDR3 is 19 residues long. The CDR3 region has the DNA TGTGCCAGCAGCTTGGACATTCTTTTAACCATCGCCATGAACACTGAAGCTTTCTTT. It is translated as CASSLDILLTIAMNTEAFF. Using reference TRBV5-6 and TRBJ1-1 for the parts outside the CDR3, the full variable domain is DAGVTQSPTHLIKTRGQQVTLRCSPKSGHDTVSWYQQALGQGPQFIFQYYEEEERQRGNFPDRFSGHQFPNYSSELNVNALLLGDSALYLCASSLDILLTIAMNTEAFFGQGTRLTVV.

This chain connects TRBV9 to TRBJ2-3, with D perhaps TRBD1 (5 bases). The CDR3 runs to 18 residues. The germline gives CDR1 SGDLS, CDR2 YYNGEE. The ends were cut back, 0 bases at V and 0 bases at J, with 17 bases in the middle. CDR3 coding DNA: TGTGCCAGCAGCGTAGGTGCAGGGAACAAACCTAGCACAGATACGCAGTATTTT. It yields the protein CASSVGAGNKPSTDTQYF.

The chain recombines TRBV6-1 with TRBJ1-1, with D uncertain. CDR3 length equals 9 residues. Germline V CDR1 and CDR2: MNHNS, SASEGT. With 6 bases removed from V and 12 bases from J, the gap between germline ends came to 8 bases. The CDR3 protein is CASSVATFF. The CDR3, as DNA: TGTGCCAGCAGCGTGGCAACTTTCTTT.

The J gene is TRBJ1-5, the V gene TRBV6-1, with a weak D call TRBD1 (6 bases). Germline values: CDR1 MNHNS, CDR2 SASEGT. V was shortened by 4 bases and J by 4 bases, with 26 bases between the two germline ends. This CDR3 has 19 amino acids. The CDR3 loop reads CASSVGGAQRLTRNQPQHF. The CDR3 nucleotides read TGTGCCAGCAGTGTAGGGGGGGCCCAACGGCTTACTAGGAATCAGCCCCAGCATTTT.

The rearrangement links TRBV5-1 to TRBJ2-2, with 9 bases fitting TRBD2. V was pared by 4 bases and J by 3 bases, with 16 bases of the junction left unmatched. The CDR3 contains 19 residues. The germline gives CDR1 SGHRS, CDR2 YFSETQ. CDR3 amino acids: CASSPGTSFVLEDTGELFF. As DNA, the CDR3 is TGCGCCAGCAGCCCCGGGACTAGCTTCGTCCTCGAAGACACCGGGGAGCTGTTTTTT.

The chain combines TRBV5-1 with TRBJ1-4, with 9 bases matching TRBD1. The CDR3 covers 17 residues. Germline assignment: CDR1 SGHRS and CDR2 YFSETQ. V shed 0 bases, J shed 10 bases, and the junction held 13 bases outside the gene matches. As DNA, the CDR3 is TGCGCCAGCAGCTTGGGGTTGTCGGGGACAGGGCGCGGAAAACTGTTTTTT. Its protein is CASSLGLSGTGRGKLFF.